A single TCR beta chain is shown here with its context. Its specific antigen is unknown. No much larger clone exists at a distance of one base, and base qualities are not known. The CDR3 has 18 amino acids, counting the end cysteine and phenylalanine. The entry retains the CDR3 DNA only, 54 bases that are in frame from base 1. V lost 4 bases and J lost 4 bases, and the count of bases not matched to a germline gene is 16. CDR1 and CDR2 are drawn from the germline V gene: MDHEN, SYDVKM. The sample's treatment or condition label is to be understood as: in vitro stimulation with specific CMV peptide epitopes to enrich CMV-specific T cells. These reads were obtained on an Illumina HiSeq 1500. TCRdb reworked the public reads: Q25 trimming with fastp, MiXCR clone assembly, productive beta chains retained. Merged by CDR3 protein, the rows form single entries marked with the most common genes and DNA. This sample holds about 110,000 distinct CDR3 sequences; roughly 41% were observed only once. The ten largest clones represent just under 75% of the sample.

These data originate in a study of T cell repertoires in cytomegalovirus infection (dated by TCRdb to the late 2010s). Broadly, across the study: Alongside well-studied HLA-B-restricted epitopes, the peptide stimulations were aimed at recently identified HLA-C-restricted CMV epitopes, whose presentation resists viral immunomodulation. Donor HLA type was relevant to the analysis, as public TCR beta signatures indicated carriage of CMV infection together with the matching HLA type.

The paper as a whole reports these results and caveats: In the ex vivo response, HLA-C-restricted CMV-specific TCR beta clonotypes were dominant, and in two of eight donors the single most frequent clonotype came from this HLA-C-restricted group. Cumulative frequency of public TCR beta family members discriminated carriers of CMV infection plus the relevant HLA type in this cohort and an independent approximately 370-donor cohort.

The sequencing here drew on CD8+ T cells from cultured PBMCs, taken from culture after CMV antigen stimulation. The receptor was isolated from a human donor in good health (CMV status not recorded). Some clones in this sample may be carry-over from other donors' samples. Rearrangement joined TRBV28 to TRBJ2-1, and TRBD2 matches 7 of the central bases. The CDR3 protein sequence reads: CASSSVPLAAGPYNEQFF. At the DNA level, the sequence is TGTGCCAGCAGTTCAGTACCCCTCGCAGCGGGACCATACAATGAGCAGTTCTTC.